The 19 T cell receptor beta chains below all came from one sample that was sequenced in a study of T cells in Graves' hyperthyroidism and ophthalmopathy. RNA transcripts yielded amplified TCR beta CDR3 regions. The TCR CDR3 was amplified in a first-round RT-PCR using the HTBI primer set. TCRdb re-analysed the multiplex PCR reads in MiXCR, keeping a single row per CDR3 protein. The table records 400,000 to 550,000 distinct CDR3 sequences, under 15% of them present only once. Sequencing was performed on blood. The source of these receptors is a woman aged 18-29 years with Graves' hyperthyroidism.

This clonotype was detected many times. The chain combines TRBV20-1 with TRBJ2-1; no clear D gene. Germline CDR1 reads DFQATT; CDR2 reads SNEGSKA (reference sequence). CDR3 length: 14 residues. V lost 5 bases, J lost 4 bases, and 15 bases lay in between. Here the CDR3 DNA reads TGCAGTGCTCCCCTTTACTACCAATACAATGAGCAGTTCTTC. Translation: CSAPLYYQYNEQFF.

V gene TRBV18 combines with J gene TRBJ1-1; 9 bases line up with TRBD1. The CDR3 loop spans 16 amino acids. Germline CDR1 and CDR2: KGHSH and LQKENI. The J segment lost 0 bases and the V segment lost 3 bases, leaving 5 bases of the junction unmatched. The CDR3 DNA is TGTGCCAGCTCACCGTCGACAGGGGGGGTGAACACTGAAGCTTTCTTT. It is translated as CASSPSTGGVNTEAFF.

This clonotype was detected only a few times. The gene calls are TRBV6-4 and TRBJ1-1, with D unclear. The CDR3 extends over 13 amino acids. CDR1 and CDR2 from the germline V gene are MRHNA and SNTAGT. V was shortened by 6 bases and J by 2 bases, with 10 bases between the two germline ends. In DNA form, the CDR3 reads TGTGCCAGCAGGGAGATCACAAACACTGAAGCTTTCTTT. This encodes CASREITNTEAFF.

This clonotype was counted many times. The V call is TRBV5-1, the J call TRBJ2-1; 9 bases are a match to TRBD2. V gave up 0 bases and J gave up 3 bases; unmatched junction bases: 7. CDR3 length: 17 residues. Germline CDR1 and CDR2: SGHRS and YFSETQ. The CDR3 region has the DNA TGCGCCAGCAGCTTGGGGCCTGGAGCGGGAGGCTACAATGAGCAGTTCTTC. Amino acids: CASSLGPGAGGYNEQFF.

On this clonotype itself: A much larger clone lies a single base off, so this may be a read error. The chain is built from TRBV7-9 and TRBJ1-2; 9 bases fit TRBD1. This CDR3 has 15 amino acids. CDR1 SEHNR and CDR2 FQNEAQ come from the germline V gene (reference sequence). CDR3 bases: TGTGCCAGCAGCCACGGACAGGGGAATACCTATGGCCACACCTTC. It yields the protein CASSHGQGNTYGHTF.

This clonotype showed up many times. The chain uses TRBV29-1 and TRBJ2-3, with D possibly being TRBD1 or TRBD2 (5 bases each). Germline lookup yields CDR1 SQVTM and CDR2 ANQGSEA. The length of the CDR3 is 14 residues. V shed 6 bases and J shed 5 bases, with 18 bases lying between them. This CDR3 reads CSVPQGPREDTQYF. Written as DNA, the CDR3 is TGCAGCGTCCCCCAGGGCCCGAGGGAAGATACGCAGTATTTT.

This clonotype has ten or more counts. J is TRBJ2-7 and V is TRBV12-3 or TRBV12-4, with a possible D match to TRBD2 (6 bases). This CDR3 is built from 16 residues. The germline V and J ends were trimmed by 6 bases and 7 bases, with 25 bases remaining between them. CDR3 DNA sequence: TGTGCCAGCAGCCTTCCGGGGCAGCCGCTAGCGTGGGAGCAGTACGTC. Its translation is CASSLPGQPLAWEQYV.

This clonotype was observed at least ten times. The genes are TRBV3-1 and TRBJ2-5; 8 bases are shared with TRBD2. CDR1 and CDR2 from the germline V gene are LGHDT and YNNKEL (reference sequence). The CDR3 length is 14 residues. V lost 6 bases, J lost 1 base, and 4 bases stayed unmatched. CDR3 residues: CASRIAGRQETQYF. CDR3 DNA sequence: TGTGCCAGCAGGATAGCGGGACGCCAAGAGACCCAGTACTTC.

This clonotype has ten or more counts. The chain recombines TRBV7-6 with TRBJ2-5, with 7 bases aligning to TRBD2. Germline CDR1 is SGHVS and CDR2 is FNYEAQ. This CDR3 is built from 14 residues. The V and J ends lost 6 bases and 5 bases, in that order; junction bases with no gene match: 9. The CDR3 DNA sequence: TGTGCCAGCAGTCGATTCTATAGCGGGGAGACCCAGTACTTC. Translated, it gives CASSRFYSGETQYF.

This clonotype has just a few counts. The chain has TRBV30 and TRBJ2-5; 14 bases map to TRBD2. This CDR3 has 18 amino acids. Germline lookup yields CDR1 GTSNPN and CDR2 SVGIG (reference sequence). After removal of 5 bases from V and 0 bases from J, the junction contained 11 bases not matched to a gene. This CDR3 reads CAWGFVRLAGGYQETQYF. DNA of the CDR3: TGTGCCTGGGGTTTCGTACGACTAGCGGGAGGGTACCAAGAGACCCAGTACTTC.

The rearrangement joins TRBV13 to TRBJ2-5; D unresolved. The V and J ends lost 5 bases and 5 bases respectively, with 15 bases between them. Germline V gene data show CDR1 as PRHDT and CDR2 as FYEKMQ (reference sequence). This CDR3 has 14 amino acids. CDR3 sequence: CASSPDDDSETQYF. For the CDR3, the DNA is TGTGCCAGCAGCCCTGACGACGACTCGGAGACCCAGTACTTC.

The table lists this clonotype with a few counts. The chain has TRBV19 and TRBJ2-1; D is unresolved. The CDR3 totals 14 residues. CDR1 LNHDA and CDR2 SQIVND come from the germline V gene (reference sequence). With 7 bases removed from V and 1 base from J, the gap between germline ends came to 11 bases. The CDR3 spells CASKGPESYNEQFF. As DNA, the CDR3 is TGTGCCAGTAAGGGCCCTGAGTCCTACAATGAGCAGTTCTTC.

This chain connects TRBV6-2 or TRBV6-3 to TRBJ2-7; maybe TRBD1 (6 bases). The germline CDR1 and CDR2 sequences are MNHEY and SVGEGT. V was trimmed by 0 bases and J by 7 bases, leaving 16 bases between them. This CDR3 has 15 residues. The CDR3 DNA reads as TGTGCCAGCAGTTACTCGGGTAAGGACAGCCATGAGCAGTACGTC. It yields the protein CASSYSGKDSHEQYV.

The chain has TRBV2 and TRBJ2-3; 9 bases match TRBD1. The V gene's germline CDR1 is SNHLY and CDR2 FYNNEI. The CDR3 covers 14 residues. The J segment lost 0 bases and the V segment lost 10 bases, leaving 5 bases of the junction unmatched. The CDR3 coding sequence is TGTGCCAACAAGGACAGGGGCAGCACAGATACGCAGTATTTT. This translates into CANKDRGSTDTQYF.

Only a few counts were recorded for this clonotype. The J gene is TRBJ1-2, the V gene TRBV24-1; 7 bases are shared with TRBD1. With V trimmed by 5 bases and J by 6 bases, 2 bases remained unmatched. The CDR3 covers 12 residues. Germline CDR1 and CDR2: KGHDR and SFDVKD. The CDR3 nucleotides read TGTGCCACCAGTGGACAGGGTCATGGCTACACCTTC. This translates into CATSGQGHGYTF.

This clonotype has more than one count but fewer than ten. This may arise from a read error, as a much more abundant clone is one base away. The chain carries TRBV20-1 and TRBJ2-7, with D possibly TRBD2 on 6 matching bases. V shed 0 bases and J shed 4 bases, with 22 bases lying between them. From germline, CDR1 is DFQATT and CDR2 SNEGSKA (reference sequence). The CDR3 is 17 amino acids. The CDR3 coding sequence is TGCAGTGCTAGAGAAATCAAAGCGGGCGGGTGGAGGTACGAGCAGTACTTC. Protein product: CSAREIKAGGWRYEQYF.

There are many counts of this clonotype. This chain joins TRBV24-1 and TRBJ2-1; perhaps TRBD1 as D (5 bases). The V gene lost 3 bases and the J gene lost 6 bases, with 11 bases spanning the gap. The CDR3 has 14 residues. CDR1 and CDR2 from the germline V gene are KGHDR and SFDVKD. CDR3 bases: TGTGCCACCAGTGATCCAACAGGATTCAATGAGCAGTTCTTC. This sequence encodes CATSDPTGFNEQFF.

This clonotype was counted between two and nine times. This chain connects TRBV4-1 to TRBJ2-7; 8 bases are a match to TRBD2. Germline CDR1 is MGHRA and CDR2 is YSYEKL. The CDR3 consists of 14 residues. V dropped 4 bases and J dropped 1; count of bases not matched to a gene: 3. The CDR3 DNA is TGCGCCAGCAGCCCCATAGCGGGGTCCTACGAGCAGTACTTC. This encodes CASSPIAGSYEQYF.

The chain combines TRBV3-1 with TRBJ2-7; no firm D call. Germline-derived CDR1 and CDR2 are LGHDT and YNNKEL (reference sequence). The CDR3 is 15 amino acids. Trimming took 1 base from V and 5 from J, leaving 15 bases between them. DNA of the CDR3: TGTGCCAGCAGCCAAGCCCCAGACATGAAACACGAGCAGTACTTC. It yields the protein CASSQAPDMKHEQYF.